Listed below are T cell receptor beta chains from one sample, sequenced in a study of T cells after yellow fever vaccination. TCRdb independently ran MiXCR on the 5' RACE reads; one entry per CDR3 protein. The sample includes a few hundred thousand distinct CDR3 sequences, approximately 4.3% of them seen just once. The sequenced sample was PBMCs, obtained 15 days after the yellow fever booster vaccination. Receptor source: a man aged 18 to 35 who received the YFV17D yellow fever vaccine. Each CDR3 is given with its conserved first and last residue. The D gene is left open where the match is weak. The listing skips clone size in some rows; elsewhere it reads once, few, many or a size class.

v_call	clone_size	d_call	j_call	cdr3_nt	cdr3_aa
TRBV5-1	few	TRBD1	TRBJ1-2	TGCGCCAGCAGCCCCGACAGGGACGGGGGCTACACCTTC	CASSPDRDGGYTF
TRBV7-2	few	.	TRBJ2-1	TGTGCCAGCAGCCGACCAGCGGACAATGAGCAGTTCTTC	CASSRPADNEQFF
TRBV28	few	.	TRBJ1-1	TGTGCCAGCAGTAACGCAGGGAAAGCTTTCTTT	CASSNAGKAFF
TRBV7-2	many	TRBD1	TRBJ1-6	TGTGCCACCGGCTCGGGACAGGGGAGTTCACCCCTCCACTTT	CATGSGQGSSPLHF
TRBV4-3	.	.	TRBJ2-3	TGCGCCAGCAGCCTGATCCACACAGATACGCAGTATTTT	CASSLIHTDTQYF
TRBV12-3/TRBV12-4	few	.	TRBJ1-6	TGTGCCAGCAGTTTTTCAGGGAACTCACCCCTCCACTTT	CASSFSGNSPLHF
TRBV7-6	many	.	TRBJ2-2	TGTGCCAGCAGTCCGAGGGGATCGAACACCGGGGAGCTGTTTTTT	CASSPRGSNTGELFF
TRBV5-4	many	.	TRBJ1-1	TGTGCCAGCAGCTTGGACCTCGGCTCTGAAGCTTTCTTT	CASSLDLGSEAFF
TRBV4-1	.	TRBD2	TRBJ2-1	TGCGCCAGCAGCCAATACGCGGGGGGGACTAGCAATGAGCAGTTCTTC	CASSQYAGGTSNEQFF
TRBV19	.	.	TRBJ1-5	TGTGCCAGTAGTACGGGGACGGCCAGCAATCAGCCCCAGCATTTT	CASSTGTASNQPQHF
TRBV7-8	many	TRBD1	TRBJ2-2	TGTGCCAGCAGCGAGCAGGGGGCAAGCGCCGGGGAGCTGTTTTTT	CASSEQGASAGELFF
TRBV12-5	many	TRBD1	TRBJ2-5	TGTGCTAGTGGTTCGCGGGACAGGGGCTACCAAGAGACCCAGTACTTC	CASGSRDRGYQETQYF
TRBV5-6	many	.	TRBJ1-5	TGTGCCAGCAGCTTGGGACCGTATAGCAATCAGCCCCAGCATTTT	CASSLGPYSNQPQHF
TRBV4-2	few	.	TRBJ2-6	TGTGCCAGCAGCCAAGAGGCAGGGTCCCGGGCCTCTGGGGCCAACGTCCTGACTTTC	CASSQEAGSRASGANVLTF
TRBV7-9	many	TRBD1	TRBJ1-5	TGTGCCAGCAGCTTGGGGACAGGAGAAAATCAGCCCCAGCATTTT	CASSLGTGENQPQHF
TRBV11-1	once	.	TRBJ2-2	TGTGCCAGCAGCCCCCGGGTGGGGGGCTCCGGGGAGCTGTTTTTT	CASSPRVGGSGELFF
TRBV6-5	many	.	TRBJ2-5	TGTGCCAGCACCCGAGGGGAGCAAGAGACCCAGTACTTC	CASTRGEQETQYF
TRBV6-5	many	TRBD1	TRBJ2-6	TGTGCCAGCAGAGCGACCGGGACAGGTTCAACAGGGGCCAACGTCCTGACTTTC	CASRATGTGSTGANVLTF
TRBV5-1	many	TRBD1	TRBJ2-7	TGCGCCAGCAGCCGCGACAGGGCCCCCTCCTACGAGCAGTACTTC	CASSRDRAPSYEQYF
TRBV5-1	.	.	TRBJ1-1	TGCGCCAGCAGCCCTATCCCAGGAGCGAACACTGAAGCTTTCTTT	CASSPIPGANTEAFF
TRBV25-1	many	TRBD1	TRBJ2-1	TGTGCCAGCGCCCGACAGGGGACTAATGAGCAGTTCTTC	CASARQGTNEQFF
TRBV27	.	.	TRBJ1-5	TGTGCCAGCAGTTTAAAGGAGACAGGGCCCCAGCATTTT	CASSLKETGPQHF
TRBV5-1	few	TRBD2	TRBJ2-1	TGCGCCAGCAGCTTGCTACCGGGACTAGGCTACAATGAGCAGTTCTTC	CASSLLPGLGYNEQFF
TRBV10-3	many	.	TRBJ2-1	TGTGCCATCAGTGAGTCGAGGGGAAAGGATGAGCAGTTCTTC	CAISESRGKDEQFF
TRBV9	.	.	TRBJ1-4	TGTGCCAGCAGCGAAGGGACGCATGAAAAACTGTTTTTT	CASSEGTHEKLFF
TRBV4-2	many	.	TRBJ2-3	TGTGCCAGCAGCCCCCCTCAATACACAGATACGCAGTATTTT	CASSPPQYTDTQYF
TRBV7-2	few	.	TRBJ1-6	TGTGCCAGCAGCCCCGCGGGGAGCACCTCTTACTATAATTCACCCCTCCACTTT	CASSPAGSTSYYNSPLHF
TRBV25-1	few	.	TRBJ2-2	TGTGCCAGCAGTCCGGGGGAGGACACCGGGGAGCTGTTTTTT	CASSPGEDTGELFF
TRBV6-5	.	.	TRBJ1-2	TGTGCCAGCAGCGTAGCCGGGTCCCCGGTACACACCTTC	CASSVAGSPVHTF
TRBV10-3	.	TRBD1	TRBJ1-2	TGTGCCATCAGTGAACGCGACCCTGGACAGGGGCGACCTAACTATGGCTACACCTTC	CAISERDPGQGRPNYGYTF
TRBV12-3/TRBV12-4	.	TRBD1	TRBJ2-1	TGTGCCAGCGAACCCGCGCGGCAGGGGGTTATCAATGAGCAGTTCTTC	CASEPARQGVINEQFF
TRBV4-2	many	TRBD2	TRBJ2-2	TGTGCCAGCAGCCAAGACCCCGAGGTAGCGGGGGGGCGGGGCACCGGGGAGCTGTTTTTT	CASSQDPEVAGGRGTGELFF
TRBV5-1	many	.	TRBJ2-1	TGCGCCAGCAGCCTGGACTGGACAAGTCACAATGAGCAGTTCTTC	CASSLDWTSHNEQFF
TRBV18	many	.	TRBJ2-5	TGTGCCAGCTCACCCCCACTTCCGGCCGGGGTAATCCAAGAGACCCAGTACTTC	CASSPPLPAGVIQETQYF
TRBV6-5	many	.	TRBJ1-4	TGTGCCAGCAGTTACTCGATTCGCAGTTTGAATGAAAAACTGTTTTTT	CASSYSIRSLNEKLFF
TRBV6-5	many	TRBD2	TRBJ2-5	TGTGCCAGCAGCCCAGCGGGGGAGCAAGAGACCCAGTACTTC	CASSPAGEQETQYF
TRBV20-1	many	.	TRBJ2-7	TGCAGTGCTCAAAGGGGGACTACCCCCTACGAGCAGTACTTC	CSAQRGTTPYEQYF
TRBV4-1	few	.	TRBJ2-2	TGCGCCAGCAGCCAAGTAACCGCTAACACCGGGGAGCTGTTTTTT	CASSQVTANTGELFF